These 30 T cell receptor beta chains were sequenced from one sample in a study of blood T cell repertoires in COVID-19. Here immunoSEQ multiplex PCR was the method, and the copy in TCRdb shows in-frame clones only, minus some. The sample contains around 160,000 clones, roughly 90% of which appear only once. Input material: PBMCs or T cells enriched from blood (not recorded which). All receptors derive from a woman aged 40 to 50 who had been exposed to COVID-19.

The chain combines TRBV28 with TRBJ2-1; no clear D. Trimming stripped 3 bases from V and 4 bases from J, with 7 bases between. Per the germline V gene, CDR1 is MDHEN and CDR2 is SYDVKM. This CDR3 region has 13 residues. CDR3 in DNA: TGTGCCAGCAGTTTCTCCGTATACAATGAGCAGTTCTTC. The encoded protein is CASSFSVYNEQFF.

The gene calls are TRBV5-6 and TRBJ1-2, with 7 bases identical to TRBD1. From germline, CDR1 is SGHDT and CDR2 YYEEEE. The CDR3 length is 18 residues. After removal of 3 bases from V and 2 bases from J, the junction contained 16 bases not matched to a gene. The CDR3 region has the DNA TGTGCCAGCAGCTCACTATATACTGTCGGACAGGAAAACTATGGCTACACCTTC. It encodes CASSSLYTVGQENYGYTF.

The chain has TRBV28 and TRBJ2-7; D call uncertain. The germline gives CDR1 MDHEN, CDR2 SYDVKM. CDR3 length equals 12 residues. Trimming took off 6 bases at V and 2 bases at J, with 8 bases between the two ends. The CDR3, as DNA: TGTGCCAGCAGCCCCCCAACCTACGAGCAGTACTTC. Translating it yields CASSPPTYEQYF.

Written as DNA, the CDR3 is TGCGCCAGCAGTGACGGCGGGGACAATGAGCAGTTCTTC. It is translated as CASSDGGDNEQFF. J is TRBJ2-1 and V is TRBV10-1; D possibly corresponds to TRBD2 (6 bases). The germline gives CDR1 WNHNN, CDR2 SYGVQD (reference sequence). V was trimmed by 3 bases and J by 5 bases, leaving 8 bases between them. The CDR3 extends over 13 amino acids.

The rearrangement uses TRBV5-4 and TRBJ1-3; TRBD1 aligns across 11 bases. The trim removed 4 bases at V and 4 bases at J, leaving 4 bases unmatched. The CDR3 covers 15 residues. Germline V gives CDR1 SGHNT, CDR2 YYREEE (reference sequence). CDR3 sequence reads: CASSGQGAGGNTIYF. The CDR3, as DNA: TGTGCCAGCAGCGGACAGGGGGCGGGGGGAAACACCATATATTTT.

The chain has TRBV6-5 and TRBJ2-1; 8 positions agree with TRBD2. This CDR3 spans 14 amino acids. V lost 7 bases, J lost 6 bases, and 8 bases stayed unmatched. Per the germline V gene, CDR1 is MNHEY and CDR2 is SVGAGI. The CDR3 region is CASTSGTRRNEQFF. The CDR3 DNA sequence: TGTGCCAGCACTTCCGGGACTAGACGCAATGAGCAGTTCTTC.

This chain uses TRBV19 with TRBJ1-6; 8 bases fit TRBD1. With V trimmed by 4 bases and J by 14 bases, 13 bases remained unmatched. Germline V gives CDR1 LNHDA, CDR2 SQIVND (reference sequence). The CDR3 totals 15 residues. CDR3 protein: CASSNNGQGEGALHF. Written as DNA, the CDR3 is TGTGCCAGTAGTAATAATGGACAGGGTGAAGGTGCCCTCCACTTT.

The CDR3 here is CASSRGTGEYEKLFF. CDR3 coding DNA: TGTGCCAGCAGCCGAGGGACGGGGGAATATGAAAAACTGTTTTTT. This chain uses TRBV5-4 with TRBJ1-4; D perhaps matches TRBD1 (5 bases). The germline CDR1 and CDR2 sequences are SGHNT and YYREEE (reference sequence). Trimming stripped 4 bases from V and 6 bases from J, with 16 bases between. The CDR3 covers 15 residues.

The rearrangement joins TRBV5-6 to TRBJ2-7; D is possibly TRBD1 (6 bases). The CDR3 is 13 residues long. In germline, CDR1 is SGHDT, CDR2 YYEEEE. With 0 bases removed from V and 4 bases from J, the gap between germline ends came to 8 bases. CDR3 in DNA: TGTGCCAGCAGCTTGGCTACAGGGTACGAGCAGTACTTC. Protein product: CASSLATGYEQYF.

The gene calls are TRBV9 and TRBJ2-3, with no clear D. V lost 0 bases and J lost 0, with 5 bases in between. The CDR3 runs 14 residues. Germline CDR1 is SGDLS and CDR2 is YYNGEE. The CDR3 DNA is TGTGCCAGCAGCGTAGACGGGAGCACAGATACGCAGTATTTT. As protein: CASSVDGSTDTQYF.

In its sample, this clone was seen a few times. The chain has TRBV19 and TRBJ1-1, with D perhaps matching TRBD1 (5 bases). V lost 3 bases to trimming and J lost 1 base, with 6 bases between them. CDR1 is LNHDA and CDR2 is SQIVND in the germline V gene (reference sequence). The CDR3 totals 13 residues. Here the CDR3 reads CASSMTENTEAFF. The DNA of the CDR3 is TGTGCCAGTAGTATGACAGAGAACACTGAAGCTTTCTTT.

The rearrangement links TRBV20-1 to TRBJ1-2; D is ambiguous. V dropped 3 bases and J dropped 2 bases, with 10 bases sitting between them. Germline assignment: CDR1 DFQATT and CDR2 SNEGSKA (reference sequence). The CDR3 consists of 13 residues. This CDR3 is CSASPQVNYGYTF. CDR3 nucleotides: TGCAGTGCTAGTCCCCAGGTGAACTATGGCTACACCTTC.

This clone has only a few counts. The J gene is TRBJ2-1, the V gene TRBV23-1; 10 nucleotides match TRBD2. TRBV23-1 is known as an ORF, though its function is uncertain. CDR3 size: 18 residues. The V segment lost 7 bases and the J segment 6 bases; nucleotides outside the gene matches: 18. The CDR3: CASTTPRQREGLGNEQFF. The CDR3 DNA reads TGCGCCAGCACCACCCCCAGGCAGCGGGAGGGCCTAGGCAATGAGCAGTTCTTC.

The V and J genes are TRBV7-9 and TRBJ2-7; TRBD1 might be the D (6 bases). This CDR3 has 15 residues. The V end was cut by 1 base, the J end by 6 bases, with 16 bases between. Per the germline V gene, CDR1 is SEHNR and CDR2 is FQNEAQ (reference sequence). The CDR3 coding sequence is TGTGCCAGCAGCTTAGGCGGCAGGGGTTCAGGCGAGCAGTACTTC. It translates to CASSLGGRGSGEQYF. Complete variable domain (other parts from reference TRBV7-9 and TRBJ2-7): DTGVSQNPRHKITKRGQNVTFRCDPISEHNRLYWYRQTLGQGPEFLTYFQNEAQLEKSRLLSDRFSAERPKGSFSTLEIQRTEQGDSAMYLCASSLGGRGSGEQYFGPGTRLTVT.

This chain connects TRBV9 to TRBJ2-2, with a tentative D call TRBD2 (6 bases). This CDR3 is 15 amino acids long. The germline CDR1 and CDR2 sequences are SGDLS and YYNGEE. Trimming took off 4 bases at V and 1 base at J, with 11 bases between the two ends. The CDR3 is CASSPGLLNTGELFF. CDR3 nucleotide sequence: TGTGCCAGCAGCCCGGGACTTCTGAACACCGGGGAGCTGTTTTTT.

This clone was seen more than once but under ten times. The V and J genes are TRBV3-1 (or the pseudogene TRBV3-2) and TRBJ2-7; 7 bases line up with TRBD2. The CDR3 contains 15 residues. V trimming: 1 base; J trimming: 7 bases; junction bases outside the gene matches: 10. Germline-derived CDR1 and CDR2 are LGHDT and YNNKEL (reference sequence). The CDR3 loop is CASSQVAGGTWEQYF. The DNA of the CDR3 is TGTGCCAGCAGCCAAGTGGCCGGGGGGACGTGGGAGCAGTACTTC.

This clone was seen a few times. DNA for the CDR3: TGTGCCAGCAGCTTGTATCAGGGTTCCGAGCAGTACTTC. Translating it yields CASSLYQGSEQYF. The chain links TRBV5-6 to TRBJ2-7; maybe TRBD1 (5 bases). This CDR3 region has 13 residues. Per the germline V gene, CDR1 is SGHDT and CDR2 is YYEEEE. V was trimmed by 1 base and J by 6 bases, leaving 11 bases between them.

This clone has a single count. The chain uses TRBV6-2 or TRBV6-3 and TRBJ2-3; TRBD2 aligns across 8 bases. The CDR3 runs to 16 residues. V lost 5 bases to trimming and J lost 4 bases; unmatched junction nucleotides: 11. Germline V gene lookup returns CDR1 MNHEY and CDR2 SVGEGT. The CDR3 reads CASSTPGLEKADTQYF. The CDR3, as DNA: TGTGCCAGCAGTACCCCGGGACTAGAGAAGGCAGATACGCAGTATTTT.

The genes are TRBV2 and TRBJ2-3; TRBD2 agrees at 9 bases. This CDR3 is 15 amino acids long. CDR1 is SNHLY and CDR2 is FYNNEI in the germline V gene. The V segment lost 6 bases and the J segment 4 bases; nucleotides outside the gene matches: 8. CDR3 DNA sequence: TGTGCCAGCAGCCCTCTGCGGGGGGGCCCAGATACGCAGTATTTT. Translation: CASSPLRGGPDTQYF.

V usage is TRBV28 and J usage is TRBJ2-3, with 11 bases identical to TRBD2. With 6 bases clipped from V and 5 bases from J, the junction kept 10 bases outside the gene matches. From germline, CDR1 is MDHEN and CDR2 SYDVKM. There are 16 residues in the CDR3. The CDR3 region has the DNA TGTGCCAGCAGCCGTCCTAGCGGGAGGTCGGAAGATACGCAGTATTTT. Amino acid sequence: CASSRPSGRSEDTQYF.

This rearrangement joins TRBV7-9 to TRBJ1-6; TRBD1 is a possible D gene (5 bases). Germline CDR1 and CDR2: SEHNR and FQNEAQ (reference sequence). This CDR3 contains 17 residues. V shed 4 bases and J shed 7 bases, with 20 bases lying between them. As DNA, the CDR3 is TGTGCCAGCAGCTCATCACTTGCAGACAGAGTCAATTCACCCCTCCACTTT. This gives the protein CASSSSLADRVNSPLHF.

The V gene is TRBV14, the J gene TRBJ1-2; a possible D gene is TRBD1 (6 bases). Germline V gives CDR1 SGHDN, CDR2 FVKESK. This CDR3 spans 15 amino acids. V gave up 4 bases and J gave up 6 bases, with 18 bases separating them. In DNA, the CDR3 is TGTGCCAGCAGCCCCTTTCGGGGGGCCGGCGATGGCTACACCTTC. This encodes CASSPFRGAGDGYTF.

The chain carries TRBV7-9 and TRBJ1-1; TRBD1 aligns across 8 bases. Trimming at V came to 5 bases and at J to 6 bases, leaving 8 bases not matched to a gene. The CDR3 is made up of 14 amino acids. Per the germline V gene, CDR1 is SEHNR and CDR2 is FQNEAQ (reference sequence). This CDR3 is CASSPGGTGAEAFF. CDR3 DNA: TGTGCCAGCAGCCCTGGGGGGACAGGTGCTGAAGCTTTCTTT.

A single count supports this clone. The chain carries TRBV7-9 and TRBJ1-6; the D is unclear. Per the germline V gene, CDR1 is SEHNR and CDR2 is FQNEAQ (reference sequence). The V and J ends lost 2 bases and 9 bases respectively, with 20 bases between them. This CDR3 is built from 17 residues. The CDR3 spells CASSLSSLEVASSPLHF. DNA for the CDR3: TGTGCCAGCAGCTTATCCAGTCTGGAAGTTGCTAGTTCACCCCTCCACTTT.

DNA for the CDR3: TGTGCCAGCAATACCGAGCGGGCCCCCTACGAGCAGTACTTC. The encoded protein is CASNTERAPYEQYF. The chain combines TRBV6-5 with TRBJ2-7; TRBD2 is a possible D gene (6 bases). The length of the CDR3 is 14 residues. V was cut by 7 bases and J by 2 bases, with 15 bases left in between. CDR1 is MNHEY, CDR2 SVGAGI, per germline.

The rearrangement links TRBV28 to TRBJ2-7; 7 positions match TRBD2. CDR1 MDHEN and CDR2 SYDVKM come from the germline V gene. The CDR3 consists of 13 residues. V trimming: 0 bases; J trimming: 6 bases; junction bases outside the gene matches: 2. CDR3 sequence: CASSLWSGIEQYF. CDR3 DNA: TGTGCCAGCAGTTTATGGAGCGGGATCGAGCAGTACTTC.

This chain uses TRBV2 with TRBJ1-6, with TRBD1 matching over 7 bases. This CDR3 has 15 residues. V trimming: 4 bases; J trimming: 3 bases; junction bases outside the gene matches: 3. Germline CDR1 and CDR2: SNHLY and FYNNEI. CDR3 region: CASSGTGLYNSPLHF. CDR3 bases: TGTGCCAGCAGTGGGACAGGTCTCTATAATTCACCCCTCCACTTT.

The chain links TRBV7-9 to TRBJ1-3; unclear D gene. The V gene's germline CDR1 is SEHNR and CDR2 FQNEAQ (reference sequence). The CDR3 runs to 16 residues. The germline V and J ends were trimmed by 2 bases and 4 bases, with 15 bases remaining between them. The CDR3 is CASSLISLLSGNTIYF. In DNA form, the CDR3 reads TGTGCCAGCAGCTTAATCTCGTTATTGTCGGGAAACACCATATATTTT.

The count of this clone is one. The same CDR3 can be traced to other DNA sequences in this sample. The CDR3 region has the DNA TGTGCCATACAGGGTAACACTGAAGCTTTCTTT. It translates to CAIQGNTEAFF. The rearrangement joins TRBV10-3 to TRBJ1-1; tentatively, D is TRBD1 (6 bases). The germline V gene has CDR1 ENHRY and CDR2 SYGVKD. CDR3 length: 11 residues. Trimming shortened V by 9 bases and J by 2 bases, and 7 bases separated the two germline ends.

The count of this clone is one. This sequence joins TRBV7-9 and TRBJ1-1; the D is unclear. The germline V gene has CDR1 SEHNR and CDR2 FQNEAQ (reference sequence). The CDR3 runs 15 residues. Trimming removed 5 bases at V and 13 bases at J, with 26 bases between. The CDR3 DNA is TGTGCCAGCAGCACCAATCGTCGACAACCGATGGTTGGTTTCTTT. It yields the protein CASSTNRRQPMVGFF.